Described below is a single TCR beta chain sequence and its context. Its target is unknown. This sample was included in a study of STAT5B mutations in CD4+ large granular lymphocyte leukemia. Buffy coats from healthy blood donors served as controls. Study-wide points: Without putative leukemic clones, patient CD4-sorted repertoires remained more clonal than healthy CD4+ repertoires. Main leukemic clonotypes were patient-specific, but 25% appeared at low frequency elsewhere.

TCRdb keeps only in-frame clones here, not all; method: immunoSEQ multiplex PCR. Among 30,000 to 40,000 clones listed, 76% were seen once. This CDR3 region has 14 residues. V lost 4 bases, J lost 9 bases, and 14 bases lay in between. Germline V lookup: CDR1 SGHRS, CDR2 YFSETQ. This clonotype was obtained from a human donor in good health. Material for sequencing was CD4+ T cells from blood buffy coats. This chain uses TRBV5-1 with TRBJ1-6; D is unclear. The CDR3 is CASSRGQAGSPLHF. The CDR3 DNA reads as TGCGCCAGCAGCCGAGGGCAGGCTGGTTCACCCCTCCACTTT.